The rows below give T cell receptor beta chains drawn from one sample of a study of beta chain features in type 1 diabetes. Libraries were prepared by immunoSEQ multiplex PCR; TCRdb keeps only in-frame clonotypes and omits some of them. The sample includes approximately 330,000 clones, approximately 10% seen only once; the top ten take roughly 0.016%. Sequenced: naive CD4+ T cells from blood. These receptors were collected from a woman aged 25 to 39 in good health. The CDR3 runs from the conserved cysteine through the conserved F or W. A D gene is named only where the DNA matches it firmly. Rows may omit the clone size; those that give it use once, few, many or a size class.

j_call d_call clone_size v_call cdr3_aa cdr3_nt
TRBJ2-7 TRBD2 NA TRBV2 CASPELAGDSYEQYF TGTGCCAGCCCGGAACTAGCGGGAGACTCCTACGAGCAGTACTTC
TRBJ2-1 TRBD2 few TRBV5-1 CASSSGGPYNEQFF TGCGCCAGCAGTTCGGGAGGGCCGTATAATGAGCAGTTCTTC
TRBJ1-1 NA NA TRBV6-1 CASREGFYTEAFF TGTGCCAGCAGAGAGGGATTTTACACTGAAGCTTTCTTT
TRBJ2-1 NA NA TRBV29-1 CSVPPGASYNEQFF TGCAGCGTCCCTCCTGGGGCGTCCTACAATGAGCAGTTCTTC
TRBJ2-4 TRBD2 many TRBV4-3 CASSQGAGENIQYF TGCGCCAGCAGCCAAGGGGCGGGGGAAAACATTCAGTACTTC
TRBJ2-1 TRBD1 NA TRBV5-4 CASSSRTGDSYNEQFF TGTGCCAGCAGCTCCCGGACAGGAGATTCTTACAATGAGCAGTTCTTC
TRBJ2-2 NA NA TRBV4-2 CASSQSSGGNTGELFF TGTGCCAGCAGCCAAAGTTCCGGGGGAAACACCGGGGAGCTGTTTTTT
TRBJ1-1 NA NA TRBV28 CASSLAVAEAFF TGTGCCAGCAGTCTAGCGGTCGCTGAAGCTTTCTTT
TRBJ2-7 NA few TRBV20-1 CSARTYYEQYF TGCAGTGCTAGAACCTATTACGAGCAGTACTTC
TRBJ2-5 NA few TRBV18 CASSPVPPGNQETQYF TGTGCCAGCTCACCCGTTCCTCCAGGAAACCAAGAGACCCAGTACTTC
TRBJ1-4 NA NA TRBV18 CASSLKRREEKLFF TGTGCCAGCTCACTCAAGAGAAGGGAGGAAAAACTGTTTTTT
TRBJ1-5 NA few TRBV19 CATTRQVNQPQHF TGTGCCACAACAAGACAAGTAAATCAGCCCCAGCATTTT
TRBJ2-1 NA once TRBV7-2 CASSLGGIISYNEQFF TGTGCCAGCAGCTTAGGCGGGATTATATCCTACAATGAGCAGTTCTTC
TRBJ2-3 NA few TRBV5-4 CASSLAGTDTQYF TGTGCCAGCAGCTTGGCAGGGACAGATACGCAGTATTTT
TRBJ2-7 TRBD1 NA TRBV29-1 CSVHGQGAYEQYF TGCAGCGTTCATGGACAGGGGGCCTACGAGCAGTACTTC
TRBJ2-5 TRBD1 few TRBV6-5 CASSSIDRVEETQYF TGTGCCAGCAGTTCCATCGACAGGGTGGAGGAGACCCAGTACTTC
TRBJ1-1 NA NA TRBV7-9 CASSPEGRLLEAFF TGTGCCAGCAGCCCCGAGGGCCGCCTACTTGAAGCTTTCTTT
TRBJ2-7 TRBD1 few TRBV7-9 CASSLWDSTYEQYF TGTGCCAGCAGCCTTTGGGACAGTACCTACGAGCAGTACTTC
TRBJ1-2 NA NA TRBV28 CASSTSGGVGGYTF NA
TRBJ2-2 NA few TRBV30 CASLARPALWDTGELFF TGTGCCTCCTTAGCGAGGCCAGCTCTATGGGACACCGGGGAGCTGTTTTTT
TRBJ2-5 NA NA TRBV28 CASESGAQETQYF TGTGCCAGTGAATCGGGAGCCCAAGAGACCCAGTACTTC
TRBJ2-7 TRBD2 NA TRBV28 CASGAGGREQYF TGTGCCAGCGGGGCGGGAGGAAGAGAGCAGTACTTC
TRBJ1-5 NA once TRBV28 CASSGVQPQHF TGTGCCAGCTCAGGGGTCCAGCCCCAGCATTTT
TRBJ2-3 TRBD1 few TRBV7-9 CASSRRTGSTDTQYF TGTGCCAGCAGCCGTCGGACAGGAAGCACAGATACGCAGTATTTT
TRBJ2-1 TRBD1 NA TRBV11-3 CASSSDRASYNEQFF TGTGCCAGCAGCTCCGACAGGGCGTCCTACAATGAGCAGTTCTTC
TRBJ2-3 NA NA TRBV27 CASSHTDTQYF TGTGCCAGCAGTCACACAGATACGCAGTATTTT
TRBJ2-5 TRBD1 NA TRBV30 CAWGTGKETQYF TGTGCCTGGGGGACAGGGAAAGAGACCCAGTACTTC
TRBJ2-3 TRBD2 NA TRBV9 CASSAFSGWGTDTQYF TGTGCCAGCAGCGCTTTTAGCGGGTGGGGCACAGATACGCAGTATTTT
TRBJ2-1 TRBD2 few TRBV4-3 CASSQGMLAGSNEQFF TGCGCCAGCAGCCAAGGAATGCTAGCGGGAAGCAATGAGCAGTTCTTC
TRBJ2-1 TRBD2 few TRBV29-1 CSVEGLLSGVLNEQFF TGCAGCGTTGAAGGCCTCCTTAGCGGGGTCTTGAATGAGCAGTTCTTC
TRBJ2-5 NA NA TRBV9 CASSVGQQETQYF TGTGCCAGCAGCGTAGGACAGCAAGAGACCCAGTACTTC
TRBJ2-2 TRBD1 few TRBV9 CASSITGENTGELFF TGTGCCAGCAGCATCACAGGGGAGAACACCGGGGAGCTGTTTTTT
TRBJ2-2 TRBD2 few TRBV7-9 CASSQTSGNTGELFF TGTGCCAGCAGCCAGACTAGCGGTAACACCGGGGAGCTGTTTTTT
TRBJ2-3 NA NA TRBV18 CASSPRDSTDTQYF TGTGCCAGCTCACCCAGGGACTCAACAGATACGCAGTATTTT
TRBJ1-2 NA once TRBV4-1 CASSFKIDASTNYGYTF TGCGCCAGCAGCTTCAAGATTGATGCAAGCACTAACTATGGCTACACCTTC
TRBJ2-1 NA NA TRBV6-5 CASRSYNEQFF TGTGCCAGCAGGTCGTACAATGAGCAGTTCTTC
TRBJ2-6 NA few TRBV7-3 CASSLNGIGASGANVLTF TGTGCCAGCAGCTTAAATGGCATAGGGGCCTCAGGGGCCAACGTCCTGACTTTC